This T cell receptor beta chain is drawn from a study of blood T cells in healthy people across ages. Study-wide results and caveats: Comparison with aged donors showed that long-lived donors had more naive CD4+ cells and higher diversity.

Turning to this clonotype: Its antigen remains unknown.

The length of the CDR3 is 15 residues. Trimming removed 4 bases from V and 6 bases from J; junction bases left unmatched: 8. Looked up from germline, CDR1 is SGHTA and CDR2 is FQGTGA. Primed by a sample-barcoded 5' primer and a J-beta primer mix, a second PCR proceeded for about 7 to 11 cycles. Each cDNA molecule was tagged by a template-switch adaptor that had 12 random nucleotides. TCRdb called the 5' RACE reads again in MiXCR, with one record for every CDR3 protein. The data show hundreds of thousands of distinct CDR3 sequences, 56% seen once. The source is a man in his forties in good health. The rearrangement links TRBV7-3 to TRBJ2-1, with 8 bases fitting TRBD2. The specimen sequenced was blood. The CDR3, as DNA: TGTGCCAGCAGCTCACCTACTAGCGGCCCCAATGAGCAGTTCTTC. This sequence encodes CASSSPTSGPNEQFF.